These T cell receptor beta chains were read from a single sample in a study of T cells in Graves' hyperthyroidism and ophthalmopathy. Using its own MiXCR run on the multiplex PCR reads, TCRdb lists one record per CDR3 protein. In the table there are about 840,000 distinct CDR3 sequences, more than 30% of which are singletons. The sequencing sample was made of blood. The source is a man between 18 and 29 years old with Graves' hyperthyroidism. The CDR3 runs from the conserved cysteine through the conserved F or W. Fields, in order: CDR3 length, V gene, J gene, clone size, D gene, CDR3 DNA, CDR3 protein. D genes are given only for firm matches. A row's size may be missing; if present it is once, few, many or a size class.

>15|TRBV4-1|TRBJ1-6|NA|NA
TGCGCCAGCAGCCAAGATCCAGGGTATAATTCACCCCTCCACTTT
CASSQDPGYNSPLHF
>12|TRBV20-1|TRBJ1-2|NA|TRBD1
TGCAGTGCCCCTGACAGGGGGTATGGCTACACCTTC
CSAPDRGYGYTF
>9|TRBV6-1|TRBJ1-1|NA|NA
TGTGCCAGCAGTACCCGGGCTTTCTTT
CASSTRAFF
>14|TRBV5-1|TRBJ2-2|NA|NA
TGCGCCAGCAGCTTCGGGGATAACACCGGGGAGCTGTTTTTT
CASSFGDNTGELFF
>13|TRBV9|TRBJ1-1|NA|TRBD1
TGTGCCAGCAGCCCCTGGGACAGGGGGAAAGCTTTCTTT
CASSPWDRGKAFF
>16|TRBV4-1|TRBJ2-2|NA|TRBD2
TGCGCCAGCAGCCAAGTCCTAGCGGGGAACACCGGGGAGCTGTTTTTT
CASSQVLAGNTGELFF
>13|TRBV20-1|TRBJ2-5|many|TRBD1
TGCAGTGCGCTCCGGGACAGCCAAGAGACCCAGTACTTC
CSALRDSQETQYF
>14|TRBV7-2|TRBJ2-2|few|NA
TGTGCCAGCAGCTACACAGTTCACACCGGGGAGCTGTTTTTT
CASSYTVHTGELFF
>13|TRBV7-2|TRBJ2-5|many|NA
TGTGCCAGCAGCTTTGGTACCCAAGAGACCCAGTACTTC
CASSFGTQETQYF
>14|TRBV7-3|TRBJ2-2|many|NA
TGTGCCAGCAGCCCAGACGTGAACACCGGGGAGCTGTTTTTT
CASSPDVNTGELFF
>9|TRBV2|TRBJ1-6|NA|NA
TGTGCCAGCTCGCTTGACTTGATATTT
CASSLDLIF
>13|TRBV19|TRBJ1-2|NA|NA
TGTGCCAGGGTTGTTCGAGGGGGCTATGGCTACACCTTC
CARVVRGGYGYTF
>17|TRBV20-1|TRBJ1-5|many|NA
TGCAGTGCTAGAGATGGGTCGACTCTAGGGAGCAATCAGCCCCAGCATTTT
CSARDGSTLGSNQPQHF
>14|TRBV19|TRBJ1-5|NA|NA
TGTGCCAGTAGTATAGAAGGGGATCTTCAGCCCCAGCATTTT
CASSIEGDLQPQHF
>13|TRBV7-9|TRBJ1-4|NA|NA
TGTGCCAGCAGCTCGGCGGGGGATGAAAAACCGTTTTTT
CASSSAGDEKPFF
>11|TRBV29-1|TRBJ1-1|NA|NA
TGCAGCGTTGAGGGTGACACTGGAGCTTTCTTT
CSVEGDTGAFF
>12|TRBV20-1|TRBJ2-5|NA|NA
TGCAGTGCTAGAGAACGGGGAGAGACCCAGTACTTC
CSARERGETQYF
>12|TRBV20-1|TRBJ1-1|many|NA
TGCAGTGCTAGGTACGCGAACACTGAAGCTTTCTTT
CSARYANTEAFF
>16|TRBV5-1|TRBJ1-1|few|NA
TGCGCCAGCAGCGTAGGAGTCGGGACGGCCAACACTGAAGCTTTCTTT
CASSVGVGTANTEAFF
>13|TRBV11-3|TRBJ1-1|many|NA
TGTGCCAGCAGCTTCGGGTTGGGCACTGAAGCTTTCTTT
CASSFGLGTEAFF
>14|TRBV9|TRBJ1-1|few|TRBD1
TGTGCCAGCAGCCCCGACAGGGTGGCGCCTGAAGCTTTCTTT
CASSPDRVAPEAFF
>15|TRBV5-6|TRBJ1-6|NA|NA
TGTGCCAGCAGCCCGCGGGACAATCTTCCCTCACCCCTCCACTTT
CASSPRDNLPSPLHF
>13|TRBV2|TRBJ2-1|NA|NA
TGTGCCAGCAGTGAGGGTCTGATAATGAGACAGTTCTTC
CASSEGLIMRQFF
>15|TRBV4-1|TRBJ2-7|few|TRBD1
TGCGCCAGCAGCCAAGATAACAGGGGGTACTACGAGCAGTACTTC
CASSQDNRGYYEQYF
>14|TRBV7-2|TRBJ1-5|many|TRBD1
TGTGCCAGCAGTTCACAGGGGGCGGATCAGCCCCAGCATTTT
CASSSQGADQPQHF
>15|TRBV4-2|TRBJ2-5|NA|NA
TGTGCCAGCAGCCAAGGGGATCTGGGACAAGAGACCCAGTACTTC
CASSQGDLGQETQYF
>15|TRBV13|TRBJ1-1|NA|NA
TGTGCCAGCAGCTCCCCCGAAGTGAGAAACACTGAAGCTTTCTTT
CASSSPEVRNTEAFF
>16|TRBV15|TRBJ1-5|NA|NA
TGTGCCACCAGCAAACCTGGGACGGGCGACAATCAGCCCCAGCATTTT
CATSKPGTGDNQPQHF
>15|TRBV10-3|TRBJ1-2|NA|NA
TGTGCCATCAGTGAGTCCTTGAACAGGGAGTATGGCTACACCTTC
CAISESLNREYGYTF
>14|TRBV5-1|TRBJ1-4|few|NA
TGCGCCAGCAGCCAAGAGTACCCGCACCAAAAACTGTTTTTT
CASSQEYPHQKLFF
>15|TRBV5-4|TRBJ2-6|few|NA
TGTGCCAGCAGTCGGGGGGCGCGTGGGGCCAACGTCCTGACTTTC
CASSRGARGANVLTF
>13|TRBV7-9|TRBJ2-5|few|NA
TGTGCCAGCAGCTCGGAAATAGAAGAGACCCAGTACTTC
CASSSEIEETQYF
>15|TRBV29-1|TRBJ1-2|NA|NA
TGCAGCGTTAAGGGGAGTGGACAGCTAAACTATGGCTACACCTTC
CSVKGSGQLNYGYTF
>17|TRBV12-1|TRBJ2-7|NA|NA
TGTGCCAGCAGCTTTGGTGGTCTTGGGAGGGGAGTCTACGAGCAGTACTTC
CASSFGGLGRGVYEQYF
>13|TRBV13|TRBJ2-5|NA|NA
TGTGCCAGCAGCCTCACAGGGATTGGCGCCCAGTACTTC
CASSLTGIGAQYF
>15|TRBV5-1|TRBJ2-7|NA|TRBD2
TGCGCCAGCAGCCCTGGGACTAGCGGGAAGGAGGAGCAGTACTTC
CASSPGTSGKEEQYF
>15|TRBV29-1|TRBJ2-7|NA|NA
TGCAGCGTTGAATCCCGGGACGGGGGAGACTACGAGCAGTACTTC
CSVESRDGGDYEQYF
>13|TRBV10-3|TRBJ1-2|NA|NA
TGTGCCATCAGTGACAGTGACGGCTCTGGCTACACCTTC
CAISDSDGSGYTF
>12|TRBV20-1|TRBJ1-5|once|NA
TGCAGTGCAGGCCCAGGGAGTCAGCCCCAGCATTTT
CSAGPGSQPQHF
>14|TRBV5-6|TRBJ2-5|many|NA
TGTGCCAGCAGCTTGGCGGGCGGTACAGAGACCCAGTACTTC
CASSLAGGTETQYF
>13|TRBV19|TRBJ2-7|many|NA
TGTGCTAGCTCCCCCCAAGGGGGATACGAGCAGTACTTC
CASSPQGGYEQYF
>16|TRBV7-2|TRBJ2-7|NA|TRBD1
TGTGCCAGCAGCCCGCCGGGGGACAGGGGTCTTTACGAGCAGTACTTC
CASSPPGDRGLYEQYF
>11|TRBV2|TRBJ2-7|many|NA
TGTGCCAGCAGGGGAGACAGCGAGCAGTACTTC
CASRGDSEQYF
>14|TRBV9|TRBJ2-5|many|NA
TGTGCCAGCAGCGTAGGAGGATCCCAAGAGACCCAGTACTTC
CASSVGGSQETQYF
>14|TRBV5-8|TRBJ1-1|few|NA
TGTGCCAGCAGCCACGAGTGGGGGGACACTGAAGCTTTCTTT
CASSHEWGDTEAFF
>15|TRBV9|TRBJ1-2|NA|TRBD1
TGTGCCAGCAGCCAAGTTCCGGGACAGGTTTATGGCTACACCTTC
CASSQVPGQVYGYTF
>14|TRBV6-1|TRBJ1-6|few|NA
TGTGCCAGCAGTGAAACGGGGGCCGGTTCACCCCTCCACTTT
CASSETGAGSPLHF
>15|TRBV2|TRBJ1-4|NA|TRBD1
TGTGCCAGCCGAGACAGGGCCGCCCGGGTTGAAAAACTGTTTTTT
CASRDRAARVEKLFF
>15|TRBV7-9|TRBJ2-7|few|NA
TGTGCCAGCAGCTTAGCTGGTCAGGTGTATGACGAGCAGTACTTC
CASSLAGQVYDEQYF
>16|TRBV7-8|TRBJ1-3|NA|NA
TGTGCCAGCAGCTTGAGCAGCGGATCCTTTGGAAACACCATATATTTT
CASSLSSGSFGNTIYF
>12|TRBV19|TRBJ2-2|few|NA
TGTGCCAGTATGGTAAAACCCGGGGAGCTGTTTTTT
CASMVKPGELFF
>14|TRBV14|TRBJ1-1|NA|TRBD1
TGTGCCAGCAGCCAAGAGACAGGGGGACCTGAAGCTTTCTTT
CASSQETGGPEAFF
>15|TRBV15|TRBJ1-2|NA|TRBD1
TGTGCCACCAGCGGGCCGGGACAGGGGGGCAATGGCTACACCTTC
CATSGPGQGGNGYTF
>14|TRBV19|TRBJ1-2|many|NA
TGTGCCAGTAGTACCCAGGCAGGGACCTATGGCTACACCTTC
CASSTQAGTYGYTF
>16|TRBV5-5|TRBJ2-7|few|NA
TGCGCCAGCAGCCAAGGGGGCGCGGGGACCTCCTACGAGCAGTACTTC
CASSQGGAGTSYEQYF